A single sample is the source of the 14 T cell receptor beta chains below, sequenced in a study of beta chain features in type 1 diabetes. General study findings and limits: Within each of all four CD4+ subsets, Type 1 diabetes patients had TCRB CDR3s that were moderately but significantly shorter.

The isolated RNA, all of it, was reverse transcribed, so expressed TCRB transcripts were what got sequenced. TCRdb's copy holds only in-frame clones and misses some; the assay was immunoSEQ multiplex PCR. The sample includes some 330,000 clones, 10% to 15% of them seen just once. For these receptors, no antigen is known. Input material: naive CD4+ T cells from blood. The receptors shown here come from a young woman with type 1 diabetes.

The chain has TRBV29-1 and TRBJ2-3; D possibly corresponds to TRBD2 (5 bases). V gave up 8 bases and J gave up 2 bases, with 14 bases separating them. This CDR3 is 13 amino acids long. Germline-derived CDR1 and CDR2 are SQVTM and ANQGSEA. The CDR3, as DNA: TGCAGCTGTTCGCGGGTGCTCACAGATACGCAGTATTTT. Amino acid sequence: CSCSRVLTDTQYF.

The chain carries TRBV7-2 and TRBJ1-5, with a weak D call TRBD1 (5 bases). The CDR3 has 15 residues. CDR1 and CDR2 (germline): SGHTA, FQGNSA. V lost 0 bases and J 6 bases, leaving 12 bases between the germline ends. The CDR3 is CASSLARGVGQPQHF. The CDR3 DNA reads as TGTGCCAGCAGCTTAGCTCGGGGGGTAGGTCAGCCCCAGCATTTT.

J is TRBJ2-3 and V is TRBV5-1; no reliable D call. Trimming shortened V by 3 bases and J by 0 bases, and 11 bases separated the two germline ends. Germline V lookup: CDR1 SGHRS, CDR2 YFSETQ. CDR3 length: 15 residues. CDR3 amino acids: CASSWKTSSTDTQYF. The CDR3 nucleotides read TGCGCCAGCAGCTGGAAGACATCGAGCACAGATACGCAGTATTTT.

The rearrangement uses TRBV27 and TRBJ2-1; 9 nucleotides line up with TRBD2. Germline V lookup: CDR1 MNHEY, CDR2 SMNVEV (reference sequence). The length of the CDR3 is 16 residues. V shed 4 bases and J 3 bases; nucleotides not matched to a gene: 7. The CDR3 DNA sequence: TGTGCCAGCAGTTCCATTCTAGCGGGATACTACAATGAGCAGTTCTTC. Its protein product is CASSSILAGYYNEQFF.

V gene TRBV4-2 combines with J gene TRBJ2-1; 8 bases line up with TRBD2. V shed 3 bases, J shed 5 bases, and the junction held 6 bases outside the gene matches. The germline CDR1 and CDR2 sequences are LGHNA and YNFKEQ. The CDR3 totals 15 residues. Here the CDR3 DNA reads TGTGCCAGCAGCCAGCAGCGGGAGATAGACAATGAGCAGTTCTTC. Translation gives CASSQQREIDNEQFF.

The rearrangement joins TRBV5-1 to TRBJ2-7; D may be TRBD2 (7 bases). Trimming cost V 0 bases and J 6 bases, with 19 bases left between them. This CDR3 has 16 residues. CDR1 and CDR2 from the germline V gene are SGHRS and YFSETQ. This CDR3 is CASSLEYREPGGEQYF. The DNA for the CDR3 is TGCGCCAGCAGCTTGGAGTACAGGGAACCGGGGGGCGAGCAGTACTTC.

This clone was counted a few times. This chain links TRBV2 with TRBJ2-1, with a weak D call TRBD1 (5 bases). The V end lost 7 bases, the J end lost 6 bases, and 16 bases lay between the germline ends. Germline CDR1 reads SNHLY; CDR2 reads FYNNEI. CDR3 length: 14 amino acids. The CDR3 loop reads CASNPRASSNEQFF. The CDR3 bases are TGTGCCAGCAATCCCAGGGCATCAAGCAATGAGCAGTTCTTC.

This clone appeared a few times. The junction departs from the called germline gene at one end, perhaps through a read error. The V and J genes are TRBV9 and TRBJ2-7; 9 bases align to TRBD1. The germline gives CDR1 SGDLS, CDR2 YYNGEE. This CDR3 is 13 amino acids long. The CDR3 DNA follows: TGTGCCAGCAGCCCAGACCCTGGGGGACAGGGCCACTTC. Encoded protein: CASSPDPGGQGHF.

This clone was counted between two and nine times. The chain's CDR3 is CASSNGVIGELFF. The CDR3 DNA follows: TGTGCCAGCAGCAACGGGGTTATCGGGGAGCTGTTTTTT. The V and J genes are TRBV9 and TRBJ2-2; maybe TRBD2 (5 bases). The CDR3 runs to 13 residues. Germline CDR1 reads SGDLS; CDR2 reads YYNGEE. V was trimmed by 4 bases and J by 7 bases, leaving 11 bases between them.

This clone was counted between two and nine times. Additional DNA sequences in this sample encode the identical CDR3. V usage is TRBV5-1 and J usage is TRBJ2-7; D is uncertain. CDR3 size: 13 residues. Trimming took 4 bases from V and 3 from J, leaving 11 bases between them. The germline V gene has CDR1 SGHRS and CDR2 YFSETQ. CDR3 sequence (DNA): TGCGCCAGCAGCCCGGGTGGCGGCTACGAGCAGTACTTC. Its protein is CASSPGGGYEQYF.

The J gene is TRBJ2-5, the V gene TRBV7-2; TRBD1 agrees at 8 bases. V trimming: 4 bases; J trimming: 2 bases; junction bases outside the gene matches: 0. From germline, CDR1 is SGHTA and CDR2 FQGNSA. This CDR3 is 13 amino acids long. CDR3 residues: CASSWTGQETQYF. DNA for the CDR3: TGTGCCAGCAGCTGGACAGGGCAAGAGACCCAGTACTTC. The variable domain in full, with the rest retrieved from reference TRBV7-2 and TRBJ2-5, is GAGVSQSPSNKVTEKGKDVELRCDPISGHTALYWYRQSLGQGLEFLIYFQGNSAPDKSGLPSDRFSAERTGGSVSTLTIQRTQQEDSAVYLCASSWTGQETQYFGPGTRLLVL.

This chain connects TRBV18 to TRBJ1-2; tentatively, D is TRBD1 (6 bases). The CDR3 has 13 amino acids. V shed 3 bases and J shed 4 bases, with 9 bases lying between them. Per the germline V gene, CDR1 is KGHSH and CDR2 is LQKENI. Written as DNA, the CDR3 is TGTGCCAGCTCACCCGGACAGATCTATGGCTACACCTTC. Translated, it gives CASSPGQIYGYTF. The whole variable domain, remainder taken from reference TRBV18 and TRBJ1-2, is NAGVMQNPRHLVRRRGQEARLRCSPMKGHSHVYWYRQLPEEGLKFMVYLQKENIIDESGMPKERFSAEFPKEGPSILRIQQVVRGDSAAYFCASSPGQIYGYTFGSGTRLTVV.

This rearrangement joins TRBV2 to TRBJ2-1; D might be TRBD2 (5 bases). V lost 8 bases, J lost 2 bases, and 10 bases lay in between. The CDR3 extends over 13 amino acids. Per germline, CDR1 SNHLY and CDR2 FYNNEI. The CDR3 DNA reads TGTGCCAGCCGGGAAACGCCCTACAATGAGCAGTTCTTC. It yields the protein CASRETPYNEQFF.

V is TRBV11-2 and J is TRBJ2-7; 10 nucleotides line up with TRBD1. Germline V gene lookup returns CDR1 SGHAT and CDR2 FQNNGV. The V and J ends lost 1 base and 1 base, in that order; junction bases with no gene match: 10. The CDR3 spans 18 residues. CDR3 sequence (DNA): TGTGCCAGCAGCTTAGCATGGCTCCGGGACAGGGGTTCCTACGAGCAGTACTTC. Translation: CASSLAWLRDRGSYEQYF.